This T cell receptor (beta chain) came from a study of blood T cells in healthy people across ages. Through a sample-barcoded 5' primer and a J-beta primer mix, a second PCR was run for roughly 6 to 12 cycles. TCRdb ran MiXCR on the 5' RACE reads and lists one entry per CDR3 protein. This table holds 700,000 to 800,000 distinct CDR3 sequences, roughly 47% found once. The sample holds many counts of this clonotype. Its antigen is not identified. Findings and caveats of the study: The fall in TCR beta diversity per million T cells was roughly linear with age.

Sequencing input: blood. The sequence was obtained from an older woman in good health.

The CDR3, as DNA: TGCAGTGCTAGAACAGCGGGAGGGCCTAGAAATGAGCAGTTCTTC. This codes for CSARTAGGPRNEQFF. The chain carries TRBV20-1 and TRBJ2-1; 10 nucleotides line up with TRBD2. This CDR3 contains 15 residues. The junction had 8 bases not matched to a gene; V was cut back by 2 bases and J by 7 bases. Germline CDR1 is DFQATT and CDR2 is SNEGSKA (reference sequence).